This T cell receptor beta chain originates from a study of T-cell memory formation after mild COVID-19. As for this clonotype: Its cognate antigen is unknown.

The V gene's germline CDR1 is SQVTM and CDR2 ANQGSEA. V lost 4 bases, J lost 8 bases, and 11 bases lay in between. The CDR3 is 11 residues long. Study results and limitations: CD4+ bias marked clones expanding day 15 to 37, unlike balanced contracting clones. Pre-infection memory already had some responding clones, implying cross-reactive memory joined. Still unconfirmed is whether the second-wave clones peaking on day 37 recognized SARS-CoV-2.

UMIs and sample barcodes were carried by the TCR alpha and TCR beta cDNA libraries that 5'RACE produced using constant-segment primers. One entry per CDR3 protein results from TCRdb running MiXCR on the 5' RACE reads. The sample includes about 340,000 distinct CDR3 sequences, roughly 21% seen only once; the top ten take around 13%. The sequence was collected from an adult woman who had mild COVID-19 (a few samples of this study predate the infection). Cell type and time point are not known. Sequencing was done on a sample of PBMCs or a T cell subset sorted from them (not recorded which). The chain has TRBV29-1 and TRBJ1-1; no clear D gene. Here the CDR3 reads CSVGETGEAFF. Written as DNA, the CDR3 is TGCAGCGTTGGGGAAACCGGCGAAGCTTTCTTT.